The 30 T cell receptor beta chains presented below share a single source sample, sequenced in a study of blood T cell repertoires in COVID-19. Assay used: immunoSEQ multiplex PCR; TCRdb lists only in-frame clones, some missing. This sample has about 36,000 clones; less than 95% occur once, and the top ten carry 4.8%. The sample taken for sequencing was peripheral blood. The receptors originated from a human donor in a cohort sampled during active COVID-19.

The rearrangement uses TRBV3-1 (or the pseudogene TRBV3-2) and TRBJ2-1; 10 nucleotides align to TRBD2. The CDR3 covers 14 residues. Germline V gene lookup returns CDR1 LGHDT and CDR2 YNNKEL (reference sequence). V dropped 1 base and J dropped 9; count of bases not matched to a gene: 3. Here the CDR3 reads CASSQGLAGGEQFF. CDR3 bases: TGTGCCAGCAGCCAAGGACTAGCGGGCGGTGAGCAGTTCTTC.

CDR3 coding DNA: TGTGCCAGTCGCCTATCCCGGACTTACTCCTACGAGCAGTACTTC. It encodes CASRLSRTYSYEQYF. The gene calls are TRBV6-5 and TRBJ2-7, with D tentatively TRBD2 (5 bases). The CDR3 covers 15 residues. The germline V and J ends were trimmed by 9 bases and 0 bases, with 18 bases remaining between them. CDR1 is MNHEY and CDR2 is SVGAGI in the germline V gene.

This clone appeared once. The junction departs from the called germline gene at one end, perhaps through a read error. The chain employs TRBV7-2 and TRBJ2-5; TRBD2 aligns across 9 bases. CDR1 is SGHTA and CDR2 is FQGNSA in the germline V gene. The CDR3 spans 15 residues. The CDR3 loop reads CASSLAGTRIETQYF. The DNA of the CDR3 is TGTGCCAGCAGCCTAGCGGGGACTAGGATAGAGACCCAGTACTTC.

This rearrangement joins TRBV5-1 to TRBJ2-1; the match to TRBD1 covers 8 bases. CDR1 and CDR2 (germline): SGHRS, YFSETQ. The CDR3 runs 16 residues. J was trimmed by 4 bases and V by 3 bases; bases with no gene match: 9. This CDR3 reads CASSSPYRDRYNEQFF. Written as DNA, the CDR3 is TGCGCCAGCAGCTCGCCCTACCGGGACAGGTACAATGAGCAGTTCTTC.

CDR3 sequence (DNA): TGTGCCAGTAGTAGCGGAGCGGGGAGCTCCTACGAGCAGTACTTC. This gives the protein CASSSGAGSSYEQYF. The rearrangement links TRBV19 to TRBJ2-7, with 7 bases that match TRBD2. This CDR3 has 15 amino acids. J was trimmed by 0 bases and V by 4 bases; bases with no gene match: 6. Germline lookup yields CDR1 LNHDA and CDR2 SQIVND (reference sequence).

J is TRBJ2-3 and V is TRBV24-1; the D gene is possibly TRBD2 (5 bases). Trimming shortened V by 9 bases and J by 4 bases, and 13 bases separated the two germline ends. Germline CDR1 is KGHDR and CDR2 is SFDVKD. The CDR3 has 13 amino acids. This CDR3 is CATGPPGADTQYF. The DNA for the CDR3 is TGTGCCACCGGACCTCCCGGGGCAGATACGCAGTATTTT.

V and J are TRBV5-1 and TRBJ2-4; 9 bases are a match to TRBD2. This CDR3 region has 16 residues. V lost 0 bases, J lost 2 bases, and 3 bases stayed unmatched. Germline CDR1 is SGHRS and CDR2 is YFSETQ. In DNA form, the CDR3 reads TGCGCCAGCAGCTTGGGGTCTAGCGGGACCAAAAACATTCAGTACTTC. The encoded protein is CASSLGSSGTKNIQYF.

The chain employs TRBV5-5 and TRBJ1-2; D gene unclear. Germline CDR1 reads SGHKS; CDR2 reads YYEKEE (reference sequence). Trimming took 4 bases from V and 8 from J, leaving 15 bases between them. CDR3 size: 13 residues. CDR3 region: CASSLGLSQGYTF. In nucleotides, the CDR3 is TGTGCCAGCAGCCTCGGACTGTCCCAGGGCTACACCTTC.

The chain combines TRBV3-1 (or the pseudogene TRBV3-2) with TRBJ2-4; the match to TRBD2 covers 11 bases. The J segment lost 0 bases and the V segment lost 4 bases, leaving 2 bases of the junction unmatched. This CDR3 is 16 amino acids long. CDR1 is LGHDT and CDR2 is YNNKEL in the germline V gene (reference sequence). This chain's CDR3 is CASSPSGRTAKNIQYF. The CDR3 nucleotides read TGTGCCAGCAGCCCTAGCGGGAGGACAGCCAAAAACATTCAGTACTTC.

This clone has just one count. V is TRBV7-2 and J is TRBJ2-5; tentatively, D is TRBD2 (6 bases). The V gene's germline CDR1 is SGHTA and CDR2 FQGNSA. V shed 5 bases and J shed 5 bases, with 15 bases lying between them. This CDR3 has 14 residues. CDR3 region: CASSGWRGPETQYF. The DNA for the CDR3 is TGTGCCAGCAGCGGGTGGAGGGGCCCGGAGACCCAGTACTTC.

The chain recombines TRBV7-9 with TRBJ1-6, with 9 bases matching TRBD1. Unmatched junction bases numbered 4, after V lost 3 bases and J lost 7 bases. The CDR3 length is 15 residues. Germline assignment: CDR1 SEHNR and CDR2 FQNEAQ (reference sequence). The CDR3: CASSFGGQGNSPLHF. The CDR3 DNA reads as TGTGCCAGCAGCTTCGGGGGACAGGGAAATTCACCCCTCCACTTT.

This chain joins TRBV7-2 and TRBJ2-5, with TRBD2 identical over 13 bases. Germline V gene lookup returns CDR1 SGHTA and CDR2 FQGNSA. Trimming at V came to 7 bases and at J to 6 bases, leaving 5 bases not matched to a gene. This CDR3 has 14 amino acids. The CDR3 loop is CASKLAGGPKTQYF. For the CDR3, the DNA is TGTGCCAGCAAACTAGCGGGAGGGCCAAAGACCCAGTACTTC.

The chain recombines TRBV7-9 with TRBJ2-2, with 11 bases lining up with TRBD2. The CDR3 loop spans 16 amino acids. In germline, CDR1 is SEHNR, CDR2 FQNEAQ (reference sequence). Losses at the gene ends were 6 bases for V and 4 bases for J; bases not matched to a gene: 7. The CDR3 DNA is TGTGCCAGCAGTACTAGCGGGAGAGGATCCACCGGGGAGCTGTTTTTT. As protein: CASSTSGRGSTGELFF.

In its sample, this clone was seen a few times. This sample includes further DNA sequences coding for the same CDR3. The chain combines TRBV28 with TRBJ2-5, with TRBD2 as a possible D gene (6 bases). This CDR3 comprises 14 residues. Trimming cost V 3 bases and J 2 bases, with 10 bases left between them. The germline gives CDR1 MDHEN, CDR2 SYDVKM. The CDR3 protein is CASSLVADQETQYF. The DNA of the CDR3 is TGTGCCAGCAGTTTGGTAGCGGATCAAGAGACCCAGTACTTC. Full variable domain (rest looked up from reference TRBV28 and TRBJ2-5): DVKVTQSSRYLVKRTGEKVFLECVQDMDHENMFWYRQDPGLGLRLIYFSYDVKMKEKGDIPEGYSVSREKKERFSLILESASTNQTSMYLCASSLVADQETQYFGPGTRLLVL.

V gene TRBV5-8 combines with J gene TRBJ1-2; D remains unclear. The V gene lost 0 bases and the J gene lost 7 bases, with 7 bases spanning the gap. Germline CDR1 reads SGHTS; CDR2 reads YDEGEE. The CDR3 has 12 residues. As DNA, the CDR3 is TGTGCCAGCAGCTTGGCGAGGAGTGGCTACACCTTC. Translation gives CASSLARSGYTF.

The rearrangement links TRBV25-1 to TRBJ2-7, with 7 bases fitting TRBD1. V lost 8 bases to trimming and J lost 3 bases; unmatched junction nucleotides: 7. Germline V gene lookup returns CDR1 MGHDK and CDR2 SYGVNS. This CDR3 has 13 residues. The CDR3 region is CASVGQESYEQYF. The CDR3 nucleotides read TGTGCCAGCGTCGGACAGGAGAGCTACGAGCAGTACTTC.

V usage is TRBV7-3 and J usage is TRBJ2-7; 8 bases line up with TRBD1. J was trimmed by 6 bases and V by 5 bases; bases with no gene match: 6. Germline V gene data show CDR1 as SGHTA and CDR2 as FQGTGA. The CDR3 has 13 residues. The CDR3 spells CASSTGQGAEQYF. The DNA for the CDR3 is TGTGCCAGCAGCACTGGACAGGGAGCCGAGCAGTACTTC.

CDR3 sequence: CASSWPRRETQYF. CDR3 DNA sequence: TGTGCCAGCAGCTGGCCCCGGCGGGAGACCCAGTACTTC. This chain joins TRBV28 and TRBJ2-5; D not certain. V gave up 6 bases and J gave up 5 bases, with 13 bases separating them. The length of the CDR3 is 13 residues. Germline CDR1 and CDR2: MDHEN and SYDVKM.

This CDR3 reads CAWSVTFGNEKLFF. As DNA, the CDR3 is TGTGCCTGGAGTGTAACCTTCGGTAATGAAAAACTGTTTTTT. V usage is TRBV30 and J usage is TRBJ1-4; D ambiguous. CDR3 length: 14 amino acids. The germline V gene has CDR1 GTSNPN and CDR2 SVGIG (reference sequence). V dropped 0 bases and J dropped 4 bases, with 9 bases sitting between them.

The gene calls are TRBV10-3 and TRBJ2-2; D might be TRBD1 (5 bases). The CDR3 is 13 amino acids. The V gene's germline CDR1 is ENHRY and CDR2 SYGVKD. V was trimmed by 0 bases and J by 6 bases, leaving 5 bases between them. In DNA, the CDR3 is TGTGCCATCAGTGAGTCGGGGCCCGGGGAGCTGTTTTTT. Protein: CAISESGPGELFF.

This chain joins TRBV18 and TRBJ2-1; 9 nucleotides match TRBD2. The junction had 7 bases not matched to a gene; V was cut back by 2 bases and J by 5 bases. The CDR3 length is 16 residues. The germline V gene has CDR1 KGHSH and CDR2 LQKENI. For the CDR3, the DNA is TGTGCCAGCTCACCAGCTAGCGGGGCGGTCCACAATGAGCAGTTCTTC. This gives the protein CASSPASGAVHNEQFF.

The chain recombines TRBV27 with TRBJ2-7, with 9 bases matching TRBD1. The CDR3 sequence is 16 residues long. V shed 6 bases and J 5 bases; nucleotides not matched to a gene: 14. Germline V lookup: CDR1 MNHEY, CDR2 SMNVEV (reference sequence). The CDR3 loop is CASSPTGGTGSNEQYF. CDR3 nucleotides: TGTGCCAGCAGCCCCACAGGAGGGACAGGGTCGAACGAGCAGTACTTC.

In DNA, the CDR3 is TGTGCCAGCAGCGGGACAGTTAATGAAAAACTGTTTTTT. This encodes CASSGTVNEKLFF. The chain recombines TRBV6-5 with TRBJ1-4; 7 positions match TRBD1. The CDR3 loop spans 13 amino acids. The germline V gene has CDR1 MNHEY and CDR2 SVGAGI. V dropped 6 bases and J dropped 4; count of bases not matched to a gene: 2.

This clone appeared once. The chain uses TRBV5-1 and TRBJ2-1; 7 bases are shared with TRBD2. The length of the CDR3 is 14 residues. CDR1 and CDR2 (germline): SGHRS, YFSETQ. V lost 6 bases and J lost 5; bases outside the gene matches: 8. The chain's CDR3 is CASKAGESHNEQFF. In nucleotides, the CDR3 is TGCGCCAGCAAGGCGGGAGAGTCACACAATGAGCAGTTCTTC.

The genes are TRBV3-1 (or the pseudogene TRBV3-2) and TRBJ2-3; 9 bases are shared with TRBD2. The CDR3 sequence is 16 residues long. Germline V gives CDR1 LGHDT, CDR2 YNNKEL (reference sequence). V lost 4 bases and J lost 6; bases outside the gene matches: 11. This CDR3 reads CASSPRLAGRSDTQYF. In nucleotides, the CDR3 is TGTGCCAGCAGCCCCAGGCTAGCGGGACGGTCTGATACGCAGTATTTT.

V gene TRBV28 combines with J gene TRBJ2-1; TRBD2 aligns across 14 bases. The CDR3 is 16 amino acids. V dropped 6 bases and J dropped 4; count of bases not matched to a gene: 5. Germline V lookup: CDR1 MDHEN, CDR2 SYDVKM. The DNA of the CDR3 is TGTGCCAGCAGAGGGACTAGCGGGGGACTTTACAATGAGCAGTTCTTC. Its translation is CASRGTSGGLYNEQFF. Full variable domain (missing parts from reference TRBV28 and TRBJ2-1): DVKVTQSSRYLVKRTGEKVFLECVQDMDHENMFWYRQDPGLGLRLIYFSYDVKMKEKGDIPEGYSVSREKKERFSLILESASTNQTSMYLCASRGTSGGLYNEQFFGPGTRLTVL.

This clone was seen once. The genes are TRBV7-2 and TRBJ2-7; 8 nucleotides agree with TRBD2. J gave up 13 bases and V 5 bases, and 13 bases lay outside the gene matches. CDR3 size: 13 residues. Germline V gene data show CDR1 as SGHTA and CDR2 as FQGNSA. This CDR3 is CASSAFTSGGRYF. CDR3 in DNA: TGTGCCAGCAGCGCCTTCACTAGCGGCGGTCGATACTTC.

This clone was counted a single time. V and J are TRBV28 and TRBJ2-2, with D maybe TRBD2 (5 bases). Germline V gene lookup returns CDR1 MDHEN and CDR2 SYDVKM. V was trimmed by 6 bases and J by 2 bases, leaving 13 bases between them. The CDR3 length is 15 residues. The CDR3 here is CASSQADLNTGELFF. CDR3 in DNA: TGTGCCAGCAGCCAAGCGGACCTAAACACCGGGGAGCTGTTTTTT.

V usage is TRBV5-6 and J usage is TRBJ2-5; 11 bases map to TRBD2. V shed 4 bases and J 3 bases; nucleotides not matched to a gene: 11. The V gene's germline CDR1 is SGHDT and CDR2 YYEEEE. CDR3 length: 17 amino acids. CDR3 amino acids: CASSQLGTSGSEETQYF. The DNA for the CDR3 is TGTGCCAGCAGCCAGTTAGGGACTAGCGGTTCGGAAGAGACCCAGTACTTC.

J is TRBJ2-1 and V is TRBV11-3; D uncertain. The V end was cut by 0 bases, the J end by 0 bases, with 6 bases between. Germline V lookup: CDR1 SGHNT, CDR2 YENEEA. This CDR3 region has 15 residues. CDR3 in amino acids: CASSLDNSSYNEQFF. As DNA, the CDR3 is TGTGCCAGCAGCTTAGACAACAGCTCCTACAATGAGCAGTTCTTC.